The rows below give T cell receptor beta chains drawn from one sample of a study of OX40 agonist ivuxolimab in advanced cancers. The data were produced by immunoSEQ multiplex PCR, yet TCRdb's version contains in-frame clones alone and is incomplete. The table has fewer than 85,000 clones, 86% seen once. Material: CD4+ or CD8+ T cells sorted from blood, obtained in a trial of the OX40 agonist ivuxolimab. All receptors derive from an adult with an advanced solid tumor such as melanoma, head and neck, liver or kidney cancer. The CDR3 runs from the conserved cysteine through the conserved F or W. D genes are given only for firm matches. The size field is filled for only some rows; it gives once, few, many or a size class.

J: TRBJ2-1; size: .; V: TRBV29-1; D: .; DNA: TGCAGCGCCGGTGAGGGCTACAATGAGCAGTTCTTC; CDR3: CSAGEGYNEQFF
J: TRBJ1-1; size: .; V: TRBV12-5; D: TRBD1; DNA: TGTGCTAGTGGCCCGGGACAGGGGGCTTTCTTT; CDR3: CASGPGQGAFF
J: TRBJ1-5; size: once; V: TRBV6-1; D: .; DNA: TGTGCCAGCAGTGAAGAAGGAATAAACAATCAGCCCCAGCATTTT; CDR3: CASSEEGINNQPQHF
J: TRBJ1-6; size: .; V: TRBV25-1; D: .; DNA: TGTGCCAGCAGTGAATCAAAGGGCAGGCTTTCACCCCTCCACTTT; CDR3: CASSESKGRLSPLHF
J: TRBJ2-3; size: .; V: TRBV14; D: .; DNA: TGTGCCAGCAGCCAAGATCCCTGGACAGGCACAGATACGCAGTATTTT; CDR3: CASSQDPWTGTDTQYF
J: TRBJ1-1; size: .; V: TRBV15; D: .; DNA: TGTGCCACCAGCAGAGATATCGGGAACACTGAAGCTTTCTTT; CDR3: CATSRDIGNTEAFF
J: TRBJ1-3; size: few; V: TRBV10-3; D: .; DNA: TGTGCCATCAGTGATTTCGGGGGCCCCAGCTCTGGAAACACCATATATTTT; CDR3: CAISDFGGPSSGNTIYF
J: TRBJ2-5; size: many; V: TRBV19; D: TRBD2; DNA: TGTGCCAGTAGTATGAGGGCCGCTAGCGGAGTACCCCAAGAGACCCAGTACTTC; CDR3: CASSMRAASGVPQETQYF
J: TRBJ2-3; size: few; V: TRBV6-1; D: .; DNA: TGTGCCAGCAGTAACCAATATACGCAGTATTTT; CDR3: CASSNQYTQYF
J: TRBJ2-2; size: .; V: TRBV5-1; D: .; DNA: TGCGCCAGCAGCTTGGGAGGGAACACCGGGGAGCTGTTTTTT; CDR3: CASSLGGNTGELFF
J: TRBJ1-1; size: .; V: TRBV5-1; D: TRBD1; DNA: TGCGCCAGCCGATCCGGGACAGGGGAAGTAGCTGAAGCTTTCTTT; CDR3: CASRSGTGEVAEAFF
J: TRBJ1-1; size: .; V: TRBV9; D: .; DNA: TGTGCCAGCAGCGTAAGGCAGGGAGAGACTGAAGCTTTCTTT; CDR3: CASSVRQGETEAFF
J: TRBJ1-5; size: .; V: TRBV4-1; D: .; DNA: TGCGCCAGCAGCCAAGACTCCATCGGGCAGCCCCAGCATTTT; CDR3: CASSQDSIGQPQHF
J: TRBJ1-2; size: few; V: TRBV18; D: TRBD1; DNA: TGTGCCAGCTCACCTGCGGGGACAGGGAACGGCTACACCTTC; CDR3: CASSPAGTGNGYTF
J: TRBJ2-6; size: .; V: TRBV2; D: TRBD1; DNA: TGTGCCAGCACGAGGGGGCGCACAGGTGGGGCCAACGTCCTGACTTTC; CDR3: CASTRGRTGGANVLTF
J: TRBJ2-3; size: .; V: TRBV11-2; D: .; DNA: TGTGCCAGCAGCTTAGTTCAGGGTAATGGAGATACGCAGTATTTT; CDR3: CASSLVQGNGDTQYF
J: TRBJ1-4; size: .; V: TRBV7-9; D: .; DNA: TGTGCCAGCAGCTTGGGCGGGAAGGCTAATGAAAAACTGTTTTTT; CDR3: CASSLGGKANEKLFF
J: TRBJ1-1; size: .; V: TRBV6-5; D: .; DNA: TGTGCCAGCAGTTACGACTACAGTTGGAACACTGAAGCTTTCTTT; CDR3: CASSYDYSWNTEAFF
J: TRBJ2-1; size: .; V: TRBV9; D: TRBD1; DNA: TGTGCCAGCAGTGCGACTGGACAGGGCGATGAGCAGTTCTTC; CDR3: CASSATGQGDEQFF
J: TRBJ1-5; size: .; V: TRBV10-3; D: .; DNA: TGTGCCATCAGTGAGTCGGGGGGGAATCAGCCCCAGCATTTT; CDR3: CAISESGGNQPQHF
J: TRBJ2-1; size: .; V: TRBV10-1; D: .; DNA: TGCGCCAGCAAATGGACATCCTACAATGAGCAGTTCTTC; CDR3: CASKWTSYNEQFF
J: TRBJ1-4; size: .; V: TRBV19; D: TRBD1; DNA: TGTGCCAGTAGTAAGGGTGGGACAGGGAATGAAAAACTGTTTTTT; CDR3: CASSKGGTGNEKLFF
J: TRBJ2-3; size: .; V: TRBV19; D: .; DNA: TGTGCCAGTAGCAGAACTACTCTAGCGAGAACTAGCACAGATACGCAGTATTTT; CDR3: CASSRTTLARTSTDTQYF
J: TRBJ2-1; size: .; V: TRBV10-3; D: .; DNA: TGTGCCATCAGGTCGGGACTAACAGGGGGTGAGCAGTTCTTC; CDR3: CAIRSGLTGGEQFF
J: TRBJ1-1; size: .; V: TRBV18; D: .; DNA: TGTGCCAGCTCACTGAGGGAAACTACGAACACTGAAGCTTTCTTT; CDR3: CASSLRETTNTEAFF
J: TRBJ1-3; size: .; V: TRBV25-1; D: .; DNA: TGTGCCAGCAGTTCAGGGGCTGGAAACACCATATATTTT; CDR3: CASSSGAGNTIYF
J: TRBJ1-2; size: .; V: TRBV4-3; D: .; DNA: TGCGCCAGCAGCCAAGAACTGTTAAGGGGCCCTGGCTACACCTTC; CDR3: CASSQELLRGPGYTF
J: TRBJ2-2; size: .; V: TRBV29-1; D: .; DNA: TGCAGCGGGGTGGAGGAGCTGTTTTTT; CDR3: CSGVEELFF
J: TRBJ2-7; size: .; V: TRBV10-3; D: TRBD2; DNA: TGTGCCATCAGTGAACCTAGCGGGAGTTCCTACGAGCAGTACTTC; CDR3: CAISEPSGSSYEQYF
J: TRBJ1-1; size: .; V: TRBV7-2; D: .; DNA: TGTGCCAGCAGCTTAGGGGGACGGGGGGCGAGGTTTTCCCCTGAAGCTTTCTTT; CDR3: CASSLGGRGARFSPEAFF
J: TRBJ2-2; size: .; V: TRBV6-6; D: .; DNA: TGTGCCAGCACCGACATGGCCGGAGGAAACACCGGGGAGCTGTTTTTT; CDR3: CASTDMAGGNTGELFF
J: TRBJ2-3; size: .; V: TRBV4-1; D: .; DNA: TGCGCCAGCAGCCAAGAGGAGGGGGGGTTCTTCACAGATACGCAGTATTTT; CDR3: CASSQEEGGFFTDTQYF
J: TRBJ2-3; size: .; V: TRBV19; D: .; DNA: TGTGCCAGTAGTACCTATCCAGGGCCTGGAAGCACAGATACGCAGTATTTT; CDR3: CASSTYPGPGSTDTQYF
J: TRBJ2-7; size: .; V: TRBV9; D: TRBD1; DNA: TGTGCCAGCAGCGTAGGGCTCGGACTCGGGACAGGGGAAGACGAGCAGTACTTC; CDR3: CASSVGLGLGTGEDEQYF
J: TRBJ2-1; size: .; V: TRBV18; D: .; DNA: TGTGCCAGCTCGCGGCGACAGCTGAGCTCCTACAATGAGCAGTTCTTC; CDR3: CASSRRQLSSYNEQFF
J: TRBJ2-5; size: .; V: TRBV28; D: TRBD2; DNA: TGTGCCAGCAGTTTGGGAGGGAGAGAGACCCAGTACTTC; CDR3: CASSLGGRETQYF
J: TRBJ2-3; size: once; V: TRBV2; D: .; DNA: TGTGCCACCGTCAGACTCGGTACGCAGTATTTT; CDR3: CATVRLGTQYF
J: TRBJ1-2; size: .; V: TRBV5-8; D: TRBD1; DNA: TGTGCCAGCAGCAGACAGGGTGGGGTAGACTATGGCTACACCTTC; CDR3: CASSRQGGVDYGYTF
J: TRBJ1-1; size: .; V: TRBV5-1; D: .; DNA: TGCGCCAGCAGCTGGACGACTCTGAACACTGAAGCTTTCTTT; CDR3: CASSWTTLNTEAFF
J: TRBJ1-1; size: .; V: TRBV7-9; D: TRBD1; DNA: TGTGCCAGCAACCCTGACGGGACAGTGGAAGGCGCTTTCTTT; CDR3: CASNPDGTVEGAFF
J: TRBJ1-1; size: .; V: TRBV6-1; D: .; DNA: TGTGCCAGCAGCCGCACCGGAGAAGCTTTCTTT; CDR3: CASSRTGEAFF
J: TRBJ2-6; size: .; V: TRBV5-6; D: TRBD1; DNA: TGTGCCAGCAGCTATCAGGGGGCTGGGGCCAACGTCCTGACTTTC; CDR3: CASSYQGAGANVLTF
J: TRBJ2-1; size: .; V: TRBV7-9; D: TRBD2; DNA: TGTGCCAGCAGCTTATCTAGCGGGAGCTACAATGAGCAGTTCTTC; CDR3: CASSLSSGSYNEQFF
J: TRBJ2-7; size: .; V: TRBV7-9; D: TRBD2; DNA: TGTGCCAGCAGCTTTCTGGGACTAGCGGGGGTTGAGCAGTACTTC; CDR3: CASSFLGLAGVEQYF
J: TRBJ1-2; size: .; V: TRBV6-1; D: TRBD1; DNA: TGTGCCAGCAGTGAATCAGGGGGGGATTATGGCTACACCTTC; CDR3: CASSESGGDYGYTF